These 27 T cell receptor beta chains were sequenced from one sample in a study of low-dose radiotherapy and immunotherapy resistance in tumors. TRAV- and TRBV-specific primers primed first-strand cDNA, covering alpha and beta chains. With a constant-region primer and a V-primer adapter, TCRs were subjected to 20 to 25 PCR cycles of amplification. TCRdb re-called the reads through MiXCR, storing one row per CDR3 protein. The sample consists of about 14,000 distinct CDR3 sequences, approximately 70% of them appearing once. The receptors come from a human donor with advanced metastatic prostate, ovarian, gallbladder or colorectal cancer (not recorded which). This table probably holds off-target reads from a library built for another chain.

The V call is TRBV10-3, the J call TRBJ1-1, with D perhaps TRBD1 (5 bases). The V gene's germline CDR1 is ENHRY and CDR2 SYGVKD. CDR3 length equals 13 residues. Trimming pared 7 bases from V and 7 bases from J, leaving 16 bases between. The CDR3 protein is CAIMLEGGGEAFF. The CDR3 nucleotides read TGTGCCATCATGTTGGAGGGCGGGGGTGAAGCTTTCTTT.

The chain links TRBV29-1 to TRBJ1-1; unclear D gene. Germline loops: CDR1 SQVTM, CDR2 ANQGSEA. The CDR3 has 11 residues. V shed 4 bases and J shed 5 bases, with 8 bases lying between them. CDR3 DNA: TGCAGCGTTGGAACGGAAACTGAAGCTTTCTTT. Its protein product is CSVGTETEAFF.

V gene TRBV2 combines with J gene TRBJ2-2; 9 bases are shared with TRBD1. The germline gives CDR1 SNHLY, CDR2 FYNNEI. The junction had 13 bases not matched to a gene; V was cut back by 6 bases and J by 5 bases. The CDR3 has 17 residues. The CDR3: CASRYRDRDFVTGELFF. DNA for the CDR3: TGTGCCAGCAGGTACCGGGACAGGGATTTTGTGACCGGGGAGCTGTTTTTT. Filled out from reference TRBV2 and TRBJ2-2, the complete variable domain reads EPEVTQTPSHQVTQMGQEVILRCVPISNHLYFYWYRQILGQKVEFLVSFYNNEISEKSEIFDDQFSVERPDGSNFTLKIRSTKLEDSAMYFCASRYRDRDFVTGELFFGEGSRLTVL.

V and J are TRBV6-6 and TRBJ2-5, with D possibly being TRBD1 (5 bases). The CDR3 is made up of 16 amino acids. V shed 2 bases and J shed 1 base, with 14 bases lying between them. CDR1 and CDR2 from the germline V gene are MNHNY and SVGAGI (reference sequence). The CDR3 spells CASSYEGVALQETQYF. The DNA for the CDR3 is TGTGCCAGCAGTTACGAAGGGGTGGCTCTCCAAGAGACCCAGTACTTC.

V gene TRBV6-1 combines with J gene TRBJ2-4; D possibly corresponds to TRBD2 (5 bases). Germline assignment: CDR1 MNHNS and CDR2 SASEGT. V gave up 1 base and J gave up 9 bases, with 13 bases separating them. The CDR3 length is 14 residues. As DNA, the CDR3 is TGTGCCAGCAGTGAAGTTATGGAGGTGGGCATTCAGTACTTC. It specifies CASSEVMEVGIQYF.

The V gene is TRBV7-2, the J gene TRBJ2-7; a weak D match, TRBD2 (6 bases). There are 13 residues in the CDR3. Germline lookup yields CDR1 SGHTA and CDR2 FQGNSA. Trimming cost V 1 base and J 7 bases, with 11 bases left between them. The CDR3: CASSLVRELEQYF. The CDR3 DNA sequence: TGTGCCAGCAGCTTAGTTCGGGAGTTGGAGCAGTACTTC.

The V and J genes are TRBV24-1 and TRBJ2-5; D not certain. This CDR3 has 15 residues. The germline V gene encodes CDR1 KGHDR and CDR2 SFDVKD. V lost 3 bases, J lost 4 bases, and 14 bases lay in between. CDR3 DNA: TGTGCCACCAGTGATCCTCTAGATCCAGCAGAGACCCAGTACTTC. Protein product: CATSDPLDPAETQYF.

The chain employs TRBV2 and TRBJ2-3; unclear D gene. The ends were cut back, 6 bases at V and 0 bases at J, with 10 bases in the middle. The CDR3 sequence is 14 residues long. From germline, CDR1 is SNHLY and CDR2 FYNNEI. The CDR3: CASRVETSTDTQYF. Written as DNA, the CDR3 is TGTGCCAGCAGGGTAGAGACTAGCACAGATACGCAGTATTTT.

This clonotype was detected a few times. The chain employs TRBV5-5 and TRBJ1-6; no firm D call. With 2 bases removed from V and 9 bases from J, the gap between germline ends came to 15 bases. CDR1 is SGHKS, CDR2 YYEKEE, per germline (reference sequence). This CDR3 contains 15 residues. The CDR3 loop reads CASSFEGSNGSPLHF. CDR3 nucleotide sequence: TGTGCCAGCAGCTTCGAGGGCAGTAATGGTTCACCCCTCCACTTT.

CDR3 region: CSVADSNQPQHF. The CDR3 nucleotides are TGCAGCGTTGCCGATAGCAATCAGCCCCAGCATTTT. The chain carries TRBV29-1 and TRBJ1-5; D remains ambiguous. The ends were cut back, 4 bases at V and 0 bases at J, with 4 bases in the middle. The CDR3 covers 12 residues. CDR1 SQVTM and CDR2 ANQGSEA come from the germline V gene.

This clonotype was counted a few times. This sequence joins TRBV3-1 and TRBJ1-2, with TRBD1 as a possible D gene (5 bases). Per germline, CDR1 LGHDT and CDR2 YNNKEL (reference sequence). The CDR3 runs to 15 residues. Trimming pared 1 base from V and 3 bases from J, leaving 12 bases between. The CDR3 loop reads CASSQVSLQDYGYTF. The CDR3 DNA is TGTGCCAGCAGCCAAGTTTCGTTACAGGACTATGGCTACACCTTC. Combining the CDR3 with reference TRBV3-1 and TRBJ1-2 gives the whole variable domain DTAVSQTPKYLVTQMGNDKSIKCEQNLGHDTMYWYKQDSKKFLKIMFSYNNKELIINETVPNRFSPKSPDKAHLNLHINSLELGDSAVYFCASSQVSLQDYGYTFGSGTRLTVV.

This sequence joins TRBV6-1 and TRBJ2-2; D call uncertain. V was pared by 8 bases and J by 4 bases, with 11 bases between. The CDR3 extends over 13 amino acids. Germline V gives CDR1 MNHNS, CDR2 SASEGT. The CDR3, as DNA: TGTGCCAGCCAAGAAAGGGCCACCGGGGAGCTGTTTTTT. Encoded protein: CASQERATGELFF.

The V and J genes are TRBV29-1 and TRBJ2-1, with 7 bases aligning to TRBD1. The CDR3 sequence is 14 residues long. Germline assignment: CDR1 SQVTM and CDR2 ANQGSEA. Trimming removed 6 bases from V and 9 bases from J; junction bases left unmatched: 14. The CDR3 nucleotides are TGCAGCGTCTCCCCGACAGGGAAACAGAGTGAGCAGTTCTTC. This sequence encodes CSVSPTGKQSEQFF.

This clonotype appeared a few times. This rearrangement joins TRBV12-3 or TRBV12-4 to TRBJ2-3; TRBD2 agrees at 8 bases. The CDR3 is 15 residues long. Trimming took 8 bases from V and 0 from J; bases not matched to a gene: 7. The DNA for the CDR3 is TGTGCCAGCCTCATAACTAGCGGAAGCACAGATACGCAGTATTTT. Its translation: CASLITSGSTDTQYF.

This clonotype was detected only a few times. V is TRBV29-1 and J is TRBJ2-1; TRBD2 matches at 15 bases. Unmatched junction bases numbered 5, after V lost 8 bases and J lost 6 bases. This CDR3 is 14 amino acids long. CDR1 and CDR2 (germline): SQVTM, ANQGSEA. In DNA, the CDR3 is TGCAGCTCAGGACTAGCGGGGGGGAGCAATGAGCAGTTCTTC. Protein sequence: CSSGLAGGSNEQFF.

This chain joins TRBV20-1 and TRBJ2-3; 7 bases line up with TRBD1. CDR1 is DFQATT and CDR2 is SNEGSKA in the germline V gene (reference sequence). V lost 7 bases, J lost 0 bases, and 7 bases stayed unmatched. The CDR3 totals 14 residues. The CDR3 is CSGLGQTSTDTQYF. The CDR3 coding sequence is TGCAGTGGATTGGGACAGACAAGCACAGATACGCAGTATTTT.

The chain combines TRBV15 with TRBJ2-3; D gene ambiguous. Trimming removed 2 bases at V and 4 bases at J, with 10 bases between. CDR1 is LNHNV and CDR2 is YYDKDF in the germline V gene (reference sequence). The CDR3 has 14 residues. For the CDR3, the DNA is TGTGCCACCAGCAGACCCCTTTCCGCAGATACGCAGTATTTT. Protein: CATSRPLSADTQYF.

Turning to this clonotype: A junction boundary mismatches the germline segment, possibly from a read error. CDR3 sequence reads: CASSLRSQGATGANVLTF. The CDR3 region has the DNA TGTGCTAGCAGCTTAAGGTCGCAGGGGGCTACTGGGGCCAACGTCCTGACTTTC. The genes are TRBV7-6 and TRBJ2-6, with 8 bases that match TRBD1. This CDR3 has 18 amino acids. The V gene's germline CDR1 is SGHVS and CDR2 FNYEAQ.

This chain uses TRBV10-3 with TRBJ1-1; no definite D call. This CDR3 has 11 residues. V shed 3 bases and J shed 4 bases, with 3 bases lying between them. The V gene's germline CDR1 is ENHRY and CDR2 SYGVKD. DNA of the CDR3: TGTGCCATCAGTGACAGCACTGAAGCTTTCTTT. Protein product: CAISDSTEAFF.

The rearrangement joins TRBV2 to TRBJ2-7, with D perhaps assigned TRBD1 or TRBD2 (5 bases each). The CDR3 contains 14 residues. From germline, CDR1 is SNHLY and CDR2 FYNNEI. V gave up 4 bases and J gave up 0 bases, with 10 bases separating them. CDR3 protein: CASSGGSLSYEQYF. The DNA for the CDR3 is TGTGCCAGCAGTGGGGGGTCCCTCTCCTACGAGCAGTACTTC.

As to this clonotype: Compared with germline, one end of the junction differs, possibly owing to a read error. V is TRBV3-1 and J is TRBJ2-7; D call uncertain. Germline assignment: CDR1 LGHDT and CDR2 YNNKEL (reference sequence). The CDR3 loop spans 11 amino acids. CDR3 sequence (DNA): TGTGCCAGCAGCCTCGGACCGAGGCTGGACTTC. Residues: CASSLGPRLDF.

V and J are TRBV10-3 and TRBJ2-2; D is undetermined. The germline V gene encodes CDR1 ENHRY and CDR2 SYGVKD. Trimming stripped 3 bases from V and 0 bases from J, with 8 bases between. This CDR3 has 15 amino acids. The CDR3 reads CAISEGWSNTGELFF. CDR3 coding DNA: TGTGCCATCAGTGAAGGGTGGTCGAACACCGGGGAGCTGTTTTTT.

The CDR3 loop is CASSPRVTSTDTQYF. The CDR3 nucleotides are TGTGCCAGCTCACCAAGGGTAACAAGCACAGATACGCAGTATTTT. The rearrangement joins TRBV18 to TRBJ2-3; no firm D call. Per the germline V gene, CDR1 is KGHSH and CDR2 is LQKENI. Trimming took 2 bases from V and 0 from J, leaving 9 bases between them. The CDR3 contains 15 residues.

About this clonotype: An end of the junction does not agree with germline; a read error may underlie this. The gene calls are TRBV5-3 and TRBJ1-5; tentatively, D is TRBD1 (5 bases). TRBV5-3 belongs to the ORF category, with a function that is uncertain. The CDR3 consists of 13 residues. The CDR3 protein is CASSLDNDQPQHF. In DNA, the CDR3 is TGTGCCAGCAGCTTGGACAATGATCAGCCCCAGCATTTT.

This chain joins TRBV7-3 and TRBJ2-1; a weak D match, TRBD2 (5 bases). The CDR3 length is 18 residues. Trimming took off 1 base at V and 2 bases at J, with 18 bases between the two ends. Germline V gene lookup returns CDR1 SGHTA and CDR2 FQGTGA. This CDR3 reads CASSLIGSGNYPYNEQFF. The DNA for the CDR3 is TGTGCCAGCAGCTTAATCGGTTCGGGGAACTACCCCTACAATGAGCAGTTCTTC. Full variable domain (remainder filled in from reference TRBV7-3 and TRBJ2-1): GAGVSQTPSNKVTEKGKYVELRCDPISGHTALYWYRQSLGQGPEFLIYFQGTGAADDSGLPNDRFFAVRPEGSVSTLKIQRTERGDSAVYLCASSLIGSGNYPYNEQFFGPGTRLTVL.

The sample holds a few counts of this clonotype. This rearrangement joins TRBV5-4 to TRBJ1-2; D is unresolved. V shed 1 base and J shed 3 bases, with 7 bases lying between them. Germline CDR1 is SGHNT and CDR2 is YYREEE (reference sequence). CDR3 size: 13 residues. CDR3 loop: CASSLRQDYGYTF. The DNA of the CDR3 is TGTGCCAGCAGCTTGAGGCAGGACTATGGCTACACCTTC. Together with reference TRBV5-4 and TRBJ1-2, the CDR3 gives the full variable domain: ETGVTQSPTHLIKTRGQQVTLRCSSQSGHNTVSWYQQALGQGPQFIFQYYREEENGRGNFPPRFSGLQFPNYSSELNVNALELDDSALYLCASSLRQDYGYTFGSGTRLTVV.

The rearrangement joins TRBV3-1 to TRBJ1-4; 9 bases are shared with TRBD1. This CDR3 spans 15 amino acids. With 4 bases clipped from V and 3 bases from J, the junction kept 3 bases outside the gene matches. CDR1 is LGHDT and CDR2 is YNNKEL in the germline V gene (reference sequence). CDR3 sequence reads: CASSPGTGPNEKLFF. Written as DNA, the CDR3 is TGTGCCAGCAGCCCCGGGACAGGGCCTAATGAAAAACTGTTTTTT.